This entry features one T cell receptor (beta chain) sequence. Its specificity is not known. Unrecorded immune exposures were likely, despite nominal health at sampling. This entry comes from a study of cytomegalovirus exposure and HLA in healthy donors. The PCR contained 60 Vbeta and 13 Jbeta primers. The method was immunoSEQ multiplex PCR; TCRdb's version includes in-frame clones alone and lacks a portion of them. This sample has over 95,000 clones; approximately 80% occur once, and the top ten carry around 9.9%. Unmatched junction bases numbered 14, after V lost 0 bases and J lost 4 bases. This CDR3 contains 19 residues. In germline, CDR1 is LGHNA, CDR2 YSLEER. Study-wide results and limits: The study recorded 164 TCR beta chains that were cytomegalovirus-associated.

The sequenced sample consisted of PBMCs. This receptor was taken from a man aged 35 to 55 in good health and CMV-seropositive. V usage is TRBV4-3 and J usage is TRBJ1-1; 10 bases line up with TRBD1. The CDR3 DNA is TGCGCCAGCAGCCAAGATCCCCGGGACAGGGGATTTTCGATCACTGAAGCTTTCTTT. As protein: CASSQDPRDRGFSITEAFF.